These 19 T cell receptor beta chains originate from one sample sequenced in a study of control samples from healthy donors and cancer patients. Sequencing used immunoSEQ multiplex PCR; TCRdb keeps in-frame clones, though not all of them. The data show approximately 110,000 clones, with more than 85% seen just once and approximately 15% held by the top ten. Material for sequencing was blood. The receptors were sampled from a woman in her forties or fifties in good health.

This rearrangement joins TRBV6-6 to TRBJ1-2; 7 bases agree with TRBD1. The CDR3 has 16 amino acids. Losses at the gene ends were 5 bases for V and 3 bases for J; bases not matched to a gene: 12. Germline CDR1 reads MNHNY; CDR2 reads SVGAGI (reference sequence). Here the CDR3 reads CASSTPDRVGDYGYTF. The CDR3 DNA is TGTGCCAGCAGTACCCCCGACAGGGTGGGAGACTATGGCTACACCTTC.

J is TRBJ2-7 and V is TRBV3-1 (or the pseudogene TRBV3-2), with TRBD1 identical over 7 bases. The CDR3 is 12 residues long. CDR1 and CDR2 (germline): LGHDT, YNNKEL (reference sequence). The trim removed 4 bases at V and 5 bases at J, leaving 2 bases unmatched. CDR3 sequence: CASSPQGNEQYV. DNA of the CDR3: TGTGCCAGCAGCCCACAGGGGAACGAGCAGTACGTC.

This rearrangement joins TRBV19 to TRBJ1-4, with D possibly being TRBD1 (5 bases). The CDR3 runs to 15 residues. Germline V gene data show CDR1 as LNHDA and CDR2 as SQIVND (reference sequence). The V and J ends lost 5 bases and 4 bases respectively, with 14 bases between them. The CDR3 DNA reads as TGTGCCAGTAGTGTGGGACCGGTCCTTAATGAAAAACTGTTTTTT. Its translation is CASSVGPVLNEKLFF.

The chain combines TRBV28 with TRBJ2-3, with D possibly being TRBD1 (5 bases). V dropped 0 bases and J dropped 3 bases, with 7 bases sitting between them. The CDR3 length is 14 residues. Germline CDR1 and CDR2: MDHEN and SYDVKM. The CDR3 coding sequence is TGTGCCAGCAGTTTATGGCAGGGTACAGATACGCAGTATTTT. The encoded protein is CASSLWQGTDTQYF.

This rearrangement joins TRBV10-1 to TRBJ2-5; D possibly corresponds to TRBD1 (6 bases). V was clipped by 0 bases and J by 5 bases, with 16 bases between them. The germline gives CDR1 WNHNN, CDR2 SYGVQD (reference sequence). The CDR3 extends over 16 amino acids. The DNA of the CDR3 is TGCGCCAGCAGTGAGTCCTGTAGGGGGTCTGGGGAGACCCAGTACTTC. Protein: CASSESCRGSGETQYF.

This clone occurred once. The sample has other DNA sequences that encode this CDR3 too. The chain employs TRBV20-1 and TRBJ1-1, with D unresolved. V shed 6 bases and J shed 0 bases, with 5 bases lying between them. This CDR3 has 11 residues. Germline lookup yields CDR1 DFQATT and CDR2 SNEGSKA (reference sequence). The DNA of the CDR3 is TGCAGTGCAGTAATGAACACTGAAGCTTTCTTT. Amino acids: CSAVMNTEAFF.

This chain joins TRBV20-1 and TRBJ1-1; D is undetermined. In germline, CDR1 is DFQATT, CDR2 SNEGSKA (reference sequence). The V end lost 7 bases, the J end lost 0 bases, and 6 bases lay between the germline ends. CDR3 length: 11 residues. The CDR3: CSVSVNTEAFF. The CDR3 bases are TGCAGTGTTTCTGTGAACACTGAAGCTTTCTTT.

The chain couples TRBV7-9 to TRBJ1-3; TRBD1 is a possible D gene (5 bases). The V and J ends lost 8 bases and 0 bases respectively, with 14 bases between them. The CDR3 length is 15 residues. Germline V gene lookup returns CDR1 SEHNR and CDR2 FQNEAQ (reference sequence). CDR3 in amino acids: CASLRDGNSGNTIYF. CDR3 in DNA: TGTGCCAGCCTAAGGGACGGGAACTCTGGAAACACCATATATTTT.

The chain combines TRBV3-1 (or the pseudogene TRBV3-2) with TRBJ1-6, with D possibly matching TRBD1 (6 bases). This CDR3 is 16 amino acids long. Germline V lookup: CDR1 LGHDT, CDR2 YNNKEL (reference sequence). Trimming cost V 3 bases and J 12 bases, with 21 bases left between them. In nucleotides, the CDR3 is TGTGCCAGCAGCCAGGGACAAGGGGGAGGGGGAGGACCCCTCCACTTT. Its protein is CASSQGQGGGGGPLHF.

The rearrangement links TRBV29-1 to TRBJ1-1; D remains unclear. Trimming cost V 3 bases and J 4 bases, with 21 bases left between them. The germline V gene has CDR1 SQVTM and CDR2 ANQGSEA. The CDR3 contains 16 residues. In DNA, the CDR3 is TGCAGCGTTGAGTTAATGGTCTTGAATGGGAGCACTGAAGCTTTCTTT. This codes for CSVELMVLNGSTEAFF.

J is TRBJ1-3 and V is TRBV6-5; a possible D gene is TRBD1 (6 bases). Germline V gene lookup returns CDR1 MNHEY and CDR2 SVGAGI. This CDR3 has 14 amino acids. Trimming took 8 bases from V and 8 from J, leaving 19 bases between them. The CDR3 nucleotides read TGTGCCAGCTCCTCGGGGGGGGCGGGGTACACCATATATTTT. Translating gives CASSSGGAGYTIYF.

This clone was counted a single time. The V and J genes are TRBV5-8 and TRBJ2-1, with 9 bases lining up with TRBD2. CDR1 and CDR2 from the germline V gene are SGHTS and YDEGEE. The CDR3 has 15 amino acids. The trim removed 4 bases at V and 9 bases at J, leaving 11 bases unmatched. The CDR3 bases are TGTGCCAGCAGCCCCCCAGGGGGAGCGGGGGGTGAGCAGTTCTTC. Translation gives CASSPPGGAGGEQFF.

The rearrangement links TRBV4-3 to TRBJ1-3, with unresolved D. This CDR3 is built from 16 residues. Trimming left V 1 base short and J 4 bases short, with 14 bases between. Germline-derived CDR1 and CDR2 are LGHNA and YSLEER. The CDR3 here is CASSQVSAGIGNTIYF. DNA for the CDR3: TGCGCCAGCAGCCAAGTTTCGGCAGGAATAGGAAACACCATATATTTT.

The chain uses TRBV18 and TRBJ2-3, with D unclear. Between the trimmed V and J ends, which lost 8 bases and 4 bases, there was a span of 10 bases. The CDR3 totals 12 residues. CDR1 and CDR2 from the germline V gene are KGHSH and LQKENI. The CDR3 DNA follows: TGTGCCAGCCGTGGCCCCCCAGATACGCAGTATTTT. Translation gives CASRGPPDTQYF.

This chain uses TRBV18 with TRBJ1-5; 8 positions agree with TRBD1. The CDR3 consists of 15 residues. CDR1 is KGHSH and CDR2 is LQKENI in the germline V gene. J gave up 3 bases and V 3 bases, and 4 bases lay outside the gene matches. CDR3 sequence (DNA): TGTGCCAGCTCACCGCGACAGGGGATCAATCAGCCCCAGCATTTT. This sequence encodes CASSPRQGINQPQHF. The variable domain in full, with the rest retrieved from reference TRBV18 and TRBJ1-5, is NAGVMQNPRHLVRRRGQEARLRCSPMKGHSHVYWYRQLPEEGLKFMVYLQKENIIDESGMPKERFSAEFPKEGPSILRIQQVVRGDSAAYFCASSPRQGINQPQHFGDGTRLSIL.

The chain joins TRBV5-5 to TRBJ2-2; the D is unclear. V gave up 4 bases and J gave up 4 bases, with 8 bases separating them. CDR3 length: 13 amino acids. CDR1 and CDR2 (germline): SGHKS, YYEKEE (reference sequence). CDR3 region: CASSPSGTGELFF. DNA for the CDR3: TGTGCCAGCAGCCCGAGTGGCACCGGGGAGCTGTTTTTT.

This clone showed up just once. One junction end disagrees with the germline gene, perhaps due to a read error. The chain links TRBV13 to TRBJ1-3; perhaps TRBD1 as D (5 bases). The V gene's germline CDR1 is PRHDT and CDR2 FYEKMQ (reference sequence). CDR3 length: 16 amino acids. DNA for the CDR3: TGTGCCAGCAGTTTAGGCGTCAGGGCGACTGGAAACACCATATATTTT. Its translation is CASSLGVRATGNTIYF.

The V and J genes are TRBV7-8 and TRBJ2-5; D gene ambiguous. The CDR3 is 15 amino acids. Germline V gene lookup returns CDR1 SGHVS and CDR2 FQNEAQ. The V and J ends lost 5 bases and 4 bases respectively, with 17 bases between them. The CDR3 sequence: CASSAGSYISETQYF. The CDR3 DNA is TGTGCCAGCAGCGCCGGGTCCTACATCTCAGAGACCCAGTACTTC.

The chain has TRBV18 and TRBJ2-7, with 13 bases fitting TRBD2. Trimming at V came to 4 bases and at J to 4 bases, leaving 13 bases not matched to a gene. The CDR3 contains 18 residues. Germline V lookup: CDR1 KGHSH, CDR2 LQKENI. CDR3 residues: CASSRRNWTSGSPYEQYV. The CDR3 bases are TGTGCCAGCTCACGAAGAAACTGGACTAGCGGGAGCCCGTACGAGCAGTACGTC.